This T cell receptor beta chain comes out of a study of T cell repertoires in cytomegalovirus infection. Study-level information: Recently identified HLA-C-restricted CMV epitopes and well-studied HLA-B-restricted CMV epitopes were used by the study. Indications came from public TCR beta signatures; they pointed to CMV infection and to a matching HLA type.

Via MiXCR, TCRdb re-called the reads, giving one row per CDR3 protein. The sample holds some 800,000 distinct CDR3 sequences; 25% to 35% are singletons and the top ten take around 13%. Germline V lookup: CDR1 MNHNS, CDR2 SASEGT. The CDR3 loop spans 16 amino acids. The V and J ends lost 3 bases and 5 bases respectively, with 16 bases between them. In this sample, this clonotype turned up a few times. What it recognizes is unknown. This chain links TRBV6-1 with TRBJ2-2, with a tentative D call TRBD2 (6 bases). The sequence was collected from a human donor in good health (CMV status not recorded). Some clones in this sample may be carry-over from other donors' samples. The sample consisted of cultured CD8+ T cells from PBMCs, taken from culture after CMV antigen stimulation. CDR3 sequence: CASSDSDRDLTGELFF. CDR3 in DNA: TGTGCCAGCAGTGATTCGGACCGGGACTTGACCGGGGAGCTGTTTTTT.